This TCR beta chain was recovered during a study of cytomegalovirus exposure and HLA in healthy donors. Study results and limitations: A reported reduction in N-insertions relative to the 666-donor mean was seen in an Asian-associated ancestry cluster in a later analysis.

In the PCR, 60 Vbeta and 13 Jbeta primers were used. Sequenced by immunoSEQ multiplex PCR; TCRdb stores in-frame clones only, minus some. The sample yields over 90,000 clones, roughly 80% seen once. This clone was found once. The antigen remains undetermined. The CDR3 is 18 amino acids. The ends lost 1 base at V and 0 bases at J; junction bases unmatched: 6. CDR1 and CDR2 (germline): SGDLS, YYNGEE. The chain has TRBV9 and TRBJ2-1, with 11 bases lining up with TRBD2. The TCR originated in a middle-aged man in good health and CMV-seropositive. Sequences were obtained from PBMCs. The CDR3 DNA reads TGTGCCAGCAGCGTAACGACTAGCGGGGCCCGCTCCTACAATGAGCAGTTCTTC. Protein: CASSVTTSGARSYNEQFF.